This T cell receptor beta chain stems from a study of blood T cell repertoires in COVID-19. For the study at large: Donors in the United States, Italy and Spain gave samples during acute or convalescent COVID-19.

Trimming took off 4 bases at V and 0 bases at J, with 6 bases between the two ends. The CDR3 is 13 residues long. The germline CDR1 and CDR2 sequences are LGHDT and YNNKEL (reference sequence). Generated by immunoSEQ multiplex PCR, the TCRdb table keeps only in-frame clones and is missing some. This table holds tens of thousands of clones, about 81% found once. The receptor comes from a human donor in a cohort sampled during active COVID-19. This chain joins TRBV3-1 (or the pseudogene TRBV3-2) and TRBJ1-1; D ambiguous. The material sequenced was peripheral blood. CDR3 sequence: CASSRALNTEAFF. DNA of the CDR3: TGTGCCAGCAGCCGAGCCTTGAACACTGAAGCTTTCTTT.